This TCR beta chain stems from a study of T cell repertoires in cytomegalovirus infection. Study summary: Through public TCR beta signatures, both CMV infection and matching HLA type were indicated.

MiXCR, applied by TCRdb to the reads, yields one record per CDR3 protein. There are 450,000 to 600,000 distinct CDR3 sequences in the sample; roughly 12% occur only once, and approximately 10% lies in the top ten. Findings and limits, study-wide: Accumulated public TCR beta family frequency recognized individuals carrying CMV together with the relevant HLA. The ex vivo response showed dominance by HLA-C-restricted CMV-specific TCR beta clonotypes.

CDR1 is LGHNA, CDR2 YNFKEQ, per germline. This CDR3 region has 15 residues. Trimming cost V 3 bases and J 3 bases; bases outside gene matches: 4. There are a few counts of this clonotype. The antigen is unknown. This clonotype was sampled from a human donor in good health (CMV status not recorded). Some clones in this sample may be carry-over from other donors' samples. Sequences were obtained from PBMCs. This chain links TRBV4-2 with TRBJ2-7; 11 positions agree with TRBD1. Written as DNA, the CDR3 is TGTGCCAGCAGCCAGACCGGGACAGGGGGCTACGAGCAGTACTTC. It translates to CASSQTGTGGYEQYF.